This T cell receptor beta chain derives from a study of T cell clonotyping in hematopoietic cell transplantation. General study points: Graft donor and pretransplant recipient Inverse Simpson Index values predicted broader posttransplant TCR diversity. Cells were unsorted, so CD4 and CD8 contributions were not separated. At the given depth, recipient repertoires were over 95% de novo clonotypes. After transplant, recipient diversity fell while pathologically expanded clonotypes grew through day 180.

For this clone: Its antigen is unidentified.

The method was immunoSEQ multiplex PCR; TCRdb's version includes in-frame clones alone and lacks a portion of them. The repertoire consists of around 6,100 clones, with approximately 31% occurring once and the leading ten covering 15% to 20%. This CDR3 is 13 amino acids long. Germline lookup yields CDR1 MNHNS and CDR2 SASEGT. The trim removed 7 bases at V and 6 bases at J, leaving 7 bases unmatched. The TCR originated in a female patient aged 50-65 years who had an allogeneic stem cell transplant from an unrelated donor, so the T cells may come from the graft donor. Some clones in this sample may be carry-over from other donors' samples. The specimen was peripheral blood mononuclear cells, collected 30 days after allogeneic stem cell transplant. The V call is TRBV6-1, the J call TRBJ2-7; 9 bases agree with TRBD1. CDR3 DNA: TGTGCCAGCATATCGGGACAGGGTTCCGAGCAGTACTTC. Residues: CASISGQGSEQYF.